This TCR beta chain was found in a study of chemoradiotherapy in HPV16-positive cancers. Produced via immunoSEQ multiplex PCR; TCRdb's table is partial and in-frame only. The sample holds under 35,000 clones, 85% to 95% seen once. The V gene end was trimmed by 6 bases and the J gene end by 6 bases; junction bases not matched to a gene: 11. The CDR3 spans 16 residues. Germline CDR1 is MRHNA and CDR2 is SNTAGT. Regarding the study as a whole: Non-HPV-specific T cells did not expand in tumors during treatment, whereas candidate HPV-specific clones and E7-related motifs did. The functional HPV-specific definition rests on just two HPV16-positive patients.

For this clone: Its antigen remains unidentified.

The TCR originated in a human donor with HPV-associated anogenital cancer. The sequences come from blood, collected from a patient who underwent chemoradiotherapy. The rearrangement joins TRBV6-4 to TRBJ2-3; 11 bases fit TRBD2. CDR3 region: CASSEHTSGGSDTQYF. The CDR3 region has the DNA TGTGCCAGCAGCGAACACACTAGCGGGGGTTCCGATACGCAGTATTTT.